Sequencing of this TCR beta chain was carried out in a study of shared clonotypes between healthy human individuals. Study-level background: Ranging from 18 to 49 in age, donors were two women and three men.

Both subsets, CD45RA+ naive and CD45RA-negative memory, were split from the CD4+ cells. Clones were read by immunoSEQ multiplex PCR, and TCRdb kept only the in-frame ones, dropping some. The table records around 510,000 clones, 90% to 96% of them present only once. The germline gives CDR1 MDHEN, CDR2 SYDVKM. The CDR3 sequence is 13 residues long. Trimming stripped 7 bases from V and 7 bases from J, with 16 bases between. The V gene is TRBV28, the J gene TRBJ1-2; possible D gene TRBD1, 5 bases. This receptor was obtained from a woman aged 25 to 45 in good health. Sequenced material: naive CD4+ T cells sorted from blood. The subset: CD45RA+ positively selected. CDR3 in amino acids: CASTMDTNSGYTF. CDR3 in DNA: TGTGCCAGCACAATGGACACCAATAGTGGCTACACCTTC.